This T cell receptor (beta chain) was identified during a study of prognosis after radiotherapy for stage I lung cancer. For the study at large: Enrolled patients were those with stage I non-small cell lung cancer, a group that was recruited between April 2018 and early 2019. Of the patients, 6 to 8 had squamous cell carcinoma and about a dozen had adenocarcinoma tumors. Distant metastases after radiotherapy occurred in a handful of patients at a median of about seven months; over 12 showed no significant progression.

Two-round multiplex PCR on genomic DNA was the method by which TCR beta CDR3 was amplified. TRBV and TRBJ genes each had their own specific primers in first-round PCR. TCRdb re-derived calls from the multiplex PCR reads in MiXCR, one entry per CDR3 protein. The sample includes some 27,000 distinct CDR3 sequences, around a third of them seen just once. Germline assignment: CDR1 MNHNS and CDR2 SASEGT. This CDR3 has 15 amino acids. The chain couples TRBV6-1 to TRBJ2-7; 12 nucleotides line up with TRBD2. The source was PBMCs, collected before or after stereotactic body radiation therapy (not recorded which). The sequence came from a donor aged 50 or older with non-small cell lung cancer. CDR3 protein: CSTLGVASGRDEQYF. The CDR3 bases are TGTTCCACTTTGGGCGTGGCTAGCGGGAGGGACGAGCAGTACTTC.